One and the same sample provided the 6 T cell receptor beta chains below, sequenced in a study of blood T cell repertoires in COVID-19. TCRdb's table, derived via immunoSEQ multiplex PCR, lists solely in-frame clones and lacks some. The table has over 200,000 clones, around 75% seen once. The sequenced sample was peripheral blood. The receptors derive from a human donor in a cohort sampled during active COVID-19.

The chain recombines TRBV20-1 with TRBJ2-3; D not certain. Germline V gene sequence: CDR1 DFQATT, CDR2 SNEGSKA (reference sequence). This CDR3 is 11 amino acids long. The CDR3 loop is CSAARLDTQYF. The CDR3 coding sequence is TGCAGCGCCGCCCGGTTAGATACGCAGTATTTT.

This clone was detected once. The genes are TRBV9 and TRBJ2-7; TRBD2 matches 7 bases. There are 14 residues in the CDR3. CDR1 SGDLS and CDR2 YYNGEE come from the germline V gene. Unmatched junction bases numbered 6, after V lost 2 bases and J lost 4 bases. The CDR3 nucleotides read TGTGCCAGCAGCGTGGGTAGCGGGCTTTACGAGCAGTACTTC. Its translation: CASSVGSGLYEQYF. The variable domain in full, completed from reference TRBV9 and TRBJ2-7, reads DSGVTQTPKHLITATGQRVTLRCSPRSGDLSVYWYQQSLDQGLQFLIQYYNGEERAKGNILERFSAQQFPDLHSELNLSSLELGDSALYFCASSVGSGLYEQYFGPGTRLTVT.

V and J are TRBV6-2 or TRBV6-3 and TRBJ2-7, with 14 bases identical to TRBD2. The ends lost 0 bases at V and 2 bases at J; junction bases unmatched: 9. Germline V CDR1 and CDR2: MNHEY, SVGEGT. This CDR3 comprises 19 residues. CDR3 nucleotide sequence: TGTGCCAGCAGTTACTCCGGACTAGCGGGAGGTTTGAAACCCTACGAGCAGTACTTC. This translates into CASSYSGLAGGLKPYEQYF.

The gene calls are TRBV28 and TRBJ1-3; a possible D gene is TRBD1 (5 bases). V shed 8 bases and J shed 0 bases, with 14 bases lying between them. The germline gives CDR1 MDHEN, CDR2 SYDVKM. This CDR3 has 15 residues. This CDR3 reads CASQKGKFSGNTIYF. DNA of the CDR3: TGTGCCAGCCAAAAGGGGAAATTCTCTGGAAACACCATATATTTT.

This chain joins TRBV27 and TRBJ1-2, with D perhaps matching TRBD1 (5 bases). The V end was cut by 5 bases, the J end by 0 bases, with 16 bases between. The V gene's germline CDR1 is MNHEY and CDR2 SMNVEV (reference sequence). CDR3 length: 16 residues. The CDR3 here is CASSPQGRAPNYGYTF. The CDR3 region has the DNA TGTGCCAGCAGTCCTCAGGGTAGGGCCCCTAACTATGGCTACACCTTC.

This clone was detected only a few times. The J gene is TRBJ2-7, the V gene TRBV9, with TRBD1 matching 12 bases. This CDR3 contains 16 residues. Germline V gene sequence: CDR1 SGDLS, CDR2 YYNGEE. Trimming at V came to 4 bases and at J to 4 bases, leaving 9 bases not matched to a gene. CDR3 nucleotide sequence: TGTGCCAGCAGCTTAACGGGGACAGGGGGCCGGTACGAGCAGTACTTC. Protein sequence: CASSLTGTGGRYEQYF.